The next 19 T cell receptor beta chains were all read from a single sample in a study of shared clonotypes between healthy human individuals. Measured with immunoSEQ multiplex PCR; TCRdb has only the in-frame clones, and not every one. The sample lists more than 850,000 clones, 75% to 80% occurring once. Sequenced material: memory CD4+ T cells from PBMCs. Stated subset: CD45RA-negative fraction. Receptors were obtained from a man aged 18 to 29 in good health. Some clones in this sample may be carry-over from other donors' samples.

The chain couples TRBV6-5 to TRBJ2-5; 7 nucleotides agree with TRBD1. The V gene's germline CDR1 is MNHEY and CDR2 SVGAGI. This CDR3 is 14 amino acids long. V lost 8 bases to trimming and J lost 1 base; unmatched junction nucleotides: 7. For the CDR3, the DNA is TGTGCCAGCCGCCGACAGGGCGGCCAAGAGACCCAGTACTTC. Translated, it gives CASRRQGGQETQYF.

This clone showed up just a few times. This sample includes further DNA sequences coding for the same CDR3. The chain is built from TRBV2 and TRBJ2-7; TRBD1 is a possible D gene (5 bases). This CDR3 is built from 12 residues. Germline loops: CDR1 SNHLY, CDR2 FYNNEI. Between the trimmed V and J ends, which lost 4 bases and 4 bases, there was a span of 8 bases. This CDR3 reads CASSGQGYEQYF. The CDR3 bases are TGTGCCAGCAGTGGCCAGGGTTACGAGCAGTACTTC. Supplemented by reference TRBV2 and TRBJ2-7, the full variable domain reads EPEVTQTPSHQVTQMGQEVILRCVPISNHLYFYWYRQILGQKVEFLVSFYNNEISEKSEIFDDQFSVERPDGSNFTLKIRSTKLEDSAMYFCASSGQGYEQYFGPGTRLTVT.

The chain employs TRBV12-5 and TRBJ2-1, with 8 bases matching TRBD2. V was clipped by 6 bases and J by 2 bases; unmatched bases: 6. The CDR3 spans 15 residues. Germline V gene sequence: CDR1 LGHNT, CDR2 FRNRAP. CDR3 bases: TGTGCTAGTGGGTCGAGCGGGAGTGCCTACAATGAGCAGTTCTTC. Its translation is CASGSSGSAYNEQFF.

This clone was seen only once. This chain links TRBV7-8 with TRBJ2-3; tentatively, D is TRBD2 (7 bases). CDR1 SGHVS and CDR2 FQNEAQ come from the germline V gene. Trimming cost V 6 bases and J 2 bases, with 18 bases left between them. This CDR3 has 16 residues. This CDR3 reads CASSPKGGSLTDTQYF. The CDR3 region has the DNA TGTGCCAGCAGTCCCAAGGGGGGGTCCCTCACAGATACGCAGTATTTT.

This chain uses TRBV5-1 with TRBJ2-1; 10 nucleotides agree with TRBD2. V lost 4 bases, J lost 7 bases, and 8 bases stayed unmatched. Germline V gene lookup returns CDR1 SGHRS and CDR2 YFSETQ. The CDR3 runs to 15 residues. CDR3 residues: CASSLLPSGSNEQFF. CDR3 nucleotide sequence: TGCGCCAGCAGCCTTTTGCCTAGCGGGAGTAATGAGCAGTTCTTC. The complete variable domain, with remaining parts taken from reference TRBV5-1 and TRBJ2-1, reads KAGVTQTPRYLIKTRGQQVTLSCSPISGHRSVSWYQQTPGQGLQFLFEYFSETQRNKGNFPGRFSGRQFSNSRSEMNVSTLELGDSALYLCASSLLPSGSNEQFFGPGTRLTVL.

This clone was seen just once. The same CDR3 can be traced to other DNA sequences in this sample. This chain joins TRBV29-1 and TRBJ2-1; D unclear. The CDR3 runs 10 residues. V was clipped by 4 bases and J by 5 bases, with 3 bases between them. CDR1 SQVTM and CDR2 ANQGSEA come from the germline V gene. CDR3 sequence reads: CSVAHNEQFF. The CDR3 DNA follows: TGCAGCGTTGCCCACAATGAGCAGTTCTTC.

J is TRBJ2-5 and V is TRBV5-1; 7 bases map to TRBD2. This CDR3 comprises 16 residues. Germline CDR1 and CDR2: SGHRS and YFSETQ. Losses at the gene ends were 4 bases for V and 4 bases for J; bases not matched to a gene: 13. The CDR3 sequence: CASSRLPAGRGETQYF. DNA of the CDR3: TGCGCCAGCAGCCGTCTGCCAGCGGGAAGGGGAGAGACCCAGTACTTC.

There are a few counts of this clone. This sequence joins TRBV4-1 and TRBJ2-5, with D unclear. The CDR3 consists of 16 residues. CDR1 is MGHRA and CDR2 is YSYEKL in the germline V gene. Trimming took off 0 bases at V and 5 bases at J, with 16 bases between the two ends. CDR3 sequence (DNA): TGCGCCAGCAGCCAAGATAGGGCAGCCCTGATGGAGACCCAGTACTTC. Amino acid sequence: CASSQDRAALMETQYF.

This clone occurred a few times. V and J are TRBV5-1 and TRBJ1-2; D uncertain. The germline gives CDR1 SGHRS, CDR2 YFSETQ. Trimming shortened V by 0 bases and J by 6 bases, and 18 bases separated the two germline ends. This CDR3 is 16 amino acids long. Here the CDR3 DNA reads TGCGCCAGCAGCTTGGATGGGCAGGTCGTCGGAGATGGCTACACCTTC. It encodes CASSLDGQVVGDGYTF.

J is TRBJ2-5 and V is TRBV5-1; D is perhaps TRBD1 or TRBD2 (6 bases each). The germline CDR1 and CDR2 sequences are SGHRS and YFSETQ. Trimming took 5 bases from V and 2 from J, leaving 13 bases between them. The CDR3 totals 14 residues. The CDR3 coding sequence is TGCGCCAGCAGAGGAGGGGACACTCAAGAGACCCAGTACTTC. This codes for CASRGGDTQETQYF.

The table lists this clone with a count of one. The CDR3 protein is CASSLTAGRTNEQFF. For the CDR3, the DNA is TGTGCCAGCAGCTTAACAGCGGGACGCACCAATGAGCAGTTCTTC. The V gene is TRBV7-3, the J gene TRBJ2-1, with 7 bases identical to TRBD2. J was trimmed by 6 bases and V by 0 bases; bases with no gene match: 5. Germline V gene lookup returns CDR1 SGHTA and CDR2 FQGTGA. The CDR3 length is 15 residues. The variable domain in full, completed from reference TRBV7-3 and TRBJ2-1, reads GAGVSQTPSNKVTEKGKYVELRCDPISGHTALYWYRQSLGQGPEFLIYFQGTGAADDSGLPNDRFFAVRPEGSVSTLKIQRTERGDSAVYLCASSLTAGRTNEQFFGPGTRLTVL.

The rearrangement links TRBV4-1 to TRBJ1-2, with 8 bases lining up with TRBD1. Germline-derived CDR1 and CDR2 are MGHRA and YSYEKL. Trimming at V came to 1 base and at J to 3 bases, leaving 4 bases not matched to a gene. CDR3 size: 15 residues. The CDR3 sequence is CASSQGVGQDYGYTF. The CDR3 bases are TGCGCCAGCAGCCAAGGTGTGGGACAGGACTATGGCTACACCTTC.

The chain couples TRBV10-1 to TRBJ2-7, with 10 positions matching TRBD2. The CDR3 totals 15 residues. Trimming cost V 3 bases and J 5 bases; bases outside gene matches: 7. Germline assignment: CDR1 WNHNN and CDR2 SYGVQD (reference sequence). The CDR3, as DNA: TGCGCCAGCAGTGATCGAGCGGGAGGGCCCGACGAGCAGTACTTC. This encodes CASSDRAGGPDEQYF.

This sequence joins TRBV6-5 and TRBJ2-7, with unresolved D. Trimming pared 7 bases from V and 4 bases from J, leaving 11 bases between. The length of the CDR3 is 12 residues. Germline V gives CDR1 MNHEY, CDR2 SVGAGI. Here the CDR3 DNA reads TGTGCCAGCATGGAACAACCGTACGAGCAGTACTTC. This translates into CASMEQPYEQYF.

The rearrangement uses TRBV18 and TRBJ2-7; 11 nucleotides line up with TRBD2. The CDR3 has 19 residues. Per the germline V gene, CDR1 is KGHSH and CDR2 is LQKENI. V lost 4 bases and J lost 0; bases outside the gene matches: 14. The CDR3 is CASSLGPGLAEGISYEQYF. In DNA, the CDR3 is TGTGCCAGCTCACTTGGGCCGGGACTAGCGGAGGGGATCTCCTACGAGCAGTACTTC. The complete variable domain, with remaining parts taken from reference TRBV18 and TRBJ2-7, reads NAGVMQNPRHLVRRRGQEARLRCSPMKGHSHVYWYRQLPEEGLKFMVYLQKENIIDESGMPKERFSAEFPKEGPSILRIQQVVRGDSAAYFCASSLGPGLAEGISYEQYFGPGTRLTVT.

J is TRBJ2-3 and V is TRBV10-3; D is possibly TRBD1 (6 bases). V lost 5 bases, J lost 4 bases, and 13 bases lay in between. This CDR3 is 14 amino acids long. Germline values: CDR1 ENHRY, CDR2 SYGVKD. CDR3 amino acids: CAISTTGLADTQYF. The CDR3 DNA reads TGTGCCATCAGTACGACAGGTTTGGCAGATACGCAGTATTTT.

To note about this clone: One base away lies a much larger clone, so this may be a sequencing read error. J is TRBJ1-1 and V is TRBV11-2; D gene unclear. CDR1 and CDR2 from the germline V gene are SGHAT and FQNNGV. CDR3 length equals 13 residues. The ends were cut back, 5 bases at V and 1 base at J, with 8 bases in the middle. CDR3 sequence reads: CASSPQPNTEAFF. The CDR3 region has the DNA TGTGCCAGCAGCCCGCAACCGAACACTGAAGCTTTCTTT.

The chain carries TRBV19 and TRBJ2-4, with D uncertain. The V end lost 3 bases, the J end lost 2 bases, and 14 bases lay between the germline ends. The CDR3 consists of 16 residues. The germline CDR1 and CDR2 sequences are LNHDA and SQIVND (reference sequence). CDR3 in DNA: TGTGCCAGTAGTATCCTCCATAGAGTTACCAAAAACATTCAGTACTTC. It is translated as CASSILHRVTKNIQYF.

The chain combines TRBV4-2 with TRBJ2-2, with TRBD2 matching 10 bases. The CDR3 is 17 amino acids. The junction had 7 bases not matched to a gene; V was cut back by 5 bases and J by 1 base. CDR1 and CDR2 (germline): LGHNA, YNFKEQ. In nucleotides, the CDR3 is TGTGCCAGCAGCTTCCCAACTAGCGGGAAGAACACCGGGGAGCTGTTTTTT. It translates to CASSFPTSGKNTGELFF.